The rows below give T cell receptor beta chains drawn from one sample of a study of blood T cell repertoires in COVID-19. The assay was immunoSEQ multiplex PCR, and TCRdb's table has in-frame clones only and misses some. The sample contains about 120,000 clones, around three quarters of which appear only once. Input material: peripheral blood. These receptors were obtained from a woman over 75 with acute or convalescent COVID-19. Both conserved end residues are part of each CDR3. Each record gives: V gene, J gene, D gene, clone size, CDR3 DNA, CDR3 protein. D genes are given only for firm matches. The listing skips clone size in some rows; elsewhere it reads once, few, many or a size class.

v_call: TRBV7-2; j_call: TRBJ1-2; d_call: TRBD1; clone_size: NA; cdr3_nt: TGTGCCAGCAGCTTAGATCTGACAGGGGTTGGCTACACCTTC; cdr3_aa: CASSLDLTGVGYTF
v_call: TRBV11-2; j_call: TRBJ2-7; d_call: TRBD1; clone_size: NA; cdr3_nt: TGTGCCAGCAGTCGACAGGGCTACGAGCAGTACTTC; cdr3_aa: CASSRQGYEQYF
v_call: TRBV5-1; j_call: TRBJ1-1; d_call: NA; clone_size: NA; cdr3_nt: TGCGCCAGCAGCTTGGCTGGACAGATGAACACTGAAGCTTTCTTT; cdr3_aa: CASSLAGQMNTEAFF
v_call: TRBV6-1; j_call: TRBJ1-2; d_call: NA; clone_size: NA; cdr3_nt: TGTGCCAGCAGTGAAGCCAGCGACAGTCGGATCTATGGCTACACCTTC; cdr3_aa: CASSEASDSRIYGYTF
v_call: TRBV2; j_call: TRBJ2-3; d_call: TRBD2; clone_size: NA; cdr3_nt: TGTGCCAGCAGTTTGACTAGCGGGGGTGGGGGAACAGATACGCAGTATTTT; cdr3_aa: CASSLTSGGGGTDTQYF
v_call: TRBV5-6; j_call: TRBJ2-5; d_call: TRBD2; clone_size: NA; cdr3_nt: TGTGCCAGCAGCTTGGCCGGACTAGCCGGGGAGACCCAGTACTTC; cdr3_aa: CASSLAGLAGETQYF
v_call: TRBV15; j_call: TRBJ2-1; d_call: NA; clone_size: few; cdr3_nt: TGTGCCACCAGCAACCCTGGCACCTACAATGAGCAGTTCTTC; cdr3_aa: CATSNPGTYNEQFF
v_call: TRBV6-6; j_call: TRBJ1-4; d_call: TRBD1; clone_size: NA; cdr3_nt: TGTGCCAGCAGTAACGACAGGGCAAGGGGTGAAAAACTGTTTTTT; cdr3_aa: CASSNDRARGEKLFF
v_call: TRBV5-8; j_call: TRBJ1-5; d_call: NA; clone_size: NA; cdr3_nt: TGTGCCAGCAGCCGGCGGGATCAGCCCCAGCATTTT; cdr3_aa: CASSRRDQPQHF
v_call: TRBV9; j_call: TRBJ2-2; d_call: TRBD2; clone_size: NA; cdr3_nt: TGTGCCAGCAGCGCGAATCTAGCGGAAACCACCGGGGAGCTGTTTTTT; cdr3_aa: CASSANLAETTGELFF
v_call: TRBV5-1; j_call: TRBJ1-1; d_call: NA; clone_size: NA; cdr3_nt: TGCGCCAGCAGCTTGGCAGGGCCGAACACTGAAGCTTTCTTT; cdr3_aa: CASSLAGPNTEAFF
v_call: TRBV5-6; j_call: TRBJ2-4; d_call: TRBD1; clone_size: NA; cdr3_nt: TGTGCCAGCAGCATTACGACAGGGGGAACGGACATTCAGTACTTC; cdr3_aa: CASSITTGGTDIQYF
v_call: TRBV5-4; j_call: TRBJ2-6; d_call: NA; clone_size: many; cdr3_nt: TGTGCCAGCAGCTTCGGAGGGAGTGGGGCCAACGTCCTGACTTTC; cdr3_aa: CASSFGGSGANVLTF
v_call: TRBV2; j_call: TRBJ1-6; d_call: NA; clone_size: few; cdr3_nt: TGTGCCAGCAGCGTAAACGGGGTAGGGAATTCACCCCTCCACTTT; cdr3_aa: CASSVNGVGNSPLHF
v_call: TRBV19; j_call: TRBJ1-1; d_call: TRBD1; clone_size: NA; cdr3_nt: TGTGCCAGTAGTATAGCGGGACAGGGGAATGAAGCTTTCTTT; cdr3_aa: CASSIAGQGNEAFF
v_call: TRBV4-3; j_call: TRBJ2-3; d_call: TRBD2; clone_size: NA; cdr3_nt: TGCGCCAGCAGCCCCATGGGGGGGATCACAGATACGCAGTATTTT; cdr3_aa: CASSPMGGITDTQYF
v_call: TRBV7-8; j_call: TRBJ2-2; d_call: NA; clone_size: NA; cdr3_nt: TGTGCCAGCAGCGCAGCGGGCCCCGGGGAGCTGTTTTTT; cdr3_aa: CASSAAGPGELFF
v_call: TRBV19; j_call: TRBJ1-3; d_call: NA; clone_size: NA; cdr3_nt: TGTGCCAGTAGCGGCGGGGGAAACACCATATATTTT; cdr3_aa: CASSGGGNTIYF
v_call: TRBV19; j_call: TRBJ1-6; d_call: NA; clone_size: NA; cdr3_nt: TGTGCCAGTAGTATCCAGGGGCAAGGACCCCTCCACTTT; cdr3_aa: CASSIQGQGPLHF
v_call: TRBV10-3; j_call: TRBJ1-5; d_call: NA; clone_size: NA; cdr3_nt: TGTGCCATCAGTGACGGCAGGGACAATCAGCCCCAGCATTTT; cdr3_aa: CAISDGRDNQPQHF
v_call: TRBV9; j_call: TRBJ1-2; d_call: NA; clone_size: NA; cdr3_nt: TGTGCCAGCAGCTCAGCCCTCGGGATACGCTCGGATGGCTACACCTTC; cdr3_aa: CASSSALGIRSDGYTF
v_call: TRBV18; j_call: TRBJ2-7; d_call: TRBD2; clone_size: NA; cdr3_nt: TGTGCCAGCTCACCTGGGCTAGCGGGAGTGTACGAGCAGTACTTC; cdr3_aa: CASSPGLAGVYEQYF
v_call: TRBV7-2; j_call: TRBJ1-2; d_call: NA; clone_size: NA; cdr3_nt: TGTGCCAGCAGCCCTGGGTCTTCCCGGGGCTATGGCTACACCTTC; cdr3_aa: CASSPGSSRGYGYTF
v_call: TRBV5-1; j_call: TRBJ1-5; d_call: TRBD1; clone_size: NA; cdr3_nt: TGCGCCAGCAGCTTGGAAGCAGGGGGCGGTCAGCCCCAGCATTTT; cdr3_aa: CASSLEAGGGQPQHF
v_call: TRBV19; j_call: TRBJ1-2; d_call: TRBD1; clone_size: NA; cdr3_nt: TGTGCCAGTAGTACGCCCAGACCCGGACAGGTAGCCTATGGCTACACCTTC; cdr3_aa: CASSTPRPGQVAYGYTF
v_call: TRBV18; j_call: TRBJ2-1; d_call: NA; clone_size: NA; cdr3_nt: TGTGCCAGCTCACCACCGAGACGCCGGAGCTCCTACAATGAGCAGTTCTTC; cdr3_aa: CASSPPRRRSSYNEQFF
v_call: TRBV3-1/TRBV3-2; j_call: TRBJ1-6; d_call: TRBD1; clone_size: NA; cdr3_nt: TGTGCCAGCAGCCTGACAGGGAATGGGTCACCCCTCCACTTT; cdr3_aa: CASSLTGNGSPLHF
v_call: TRBV28; j_call: TRBJ1-6; d_call: NA; clone_size: NA; cdr3_nt: TGTGCCAGCAGCTCCTTAACTGGTAGAAATTCACCCCTCCACTTT; cdr3_aa: CASSSLTGRNSPLHF
v_call: TRBV30; j_call: TRBJ2-3; d_call: NA; clone_size: NA; cdr3_nt: TGTGCCTGGGCCGGGGTGACCACAGATACGCAGTATTTT; cdr3_aa: CAWAGVTTDTQYF
v_call: TRBV30; j_call: TRBJ2-1; d_call: NA; clone_size: NA; cdr3_nt: TGTGCCTGGAGTTTAACCGGGACACCCTACAATGAGCAGTTCTTC; cdr3_aa: CAWSLTGTPYNEQFF
v_call: TRBV18; j_call: TRBJ1-2; d_call: NA; clone_size: few; cdr3_nt: TGTGCCAGCTCACCAGGAAAGGAGGGCTACACCTTC; cdr3_aa: CASSPGKEGYTF
v_call: TRBV18; j_call: TRBJ2-5; d_call: NA; clone_size: once; cdr3_nt: TGTGCCAGCTCACCAATACACGGAGTAGCGGACCAAGAGACCCAGTACTTC; cdr3_aa: CASSPIHGVADQETQYF
v_call: TRBV30; j_call: TRBJ1-2; d_call: NA; clone_size: NA; cdr3_nt: TGTGCCTGGAGCGAACATCAGGCGAACTATGGCTACACCTTC; cdr3_aa: CAWSEHQANYGYTF
v_call: TRBV7-2; j_call: TRBJ2-3; d_call: NA; clone_size: NA; cdr3_nt: TGTGCCAGCAGCTTAGCGGCTTCCACCGATACGCAGTATTTT; cdr3_aa: CASSLAASTDTQYF
v_call: TRBV2; j_call: TRBJ1-2; d_call: TRBD1; clone_size: few; cdr3_nt: TGTGCCAGCGGACAGGGACTCTCTAACTATGGCTACACCTTC; cdr3_aa: CASGQGLSNYGYTF
v_call: TRBV6-5; j_call: TRBJ2-7; d_call: TRBD1; clone_size: NA; cdr3_nt: TGTGCCAGCAGGGGACAGCCCTACGAGCAGTACTTC; cdr3_aa: CASRGQPYEQYF